This is a list of T cell receptor beta chains from one sample in a study of STAT3 mutations in large granular lymphocyte leukemia. Measured with immunoSEQ multiplex PCR; TCRdb has only the in-frame clones, and not every one. The sample yields 10,000 to 15,000 clones, about 88% seen once. Sample: PBMCs. The receptors here all came from a human donor with T large granular lymphocyte leukemia. Some clones in this sample may be carry-over from other donors' samples. Each CDR3 is given with its conserved first and last residue. A D gene is named only where the DNA matches it firmly. Clone size appears in some rows only: once, few, many, or a class for an expanded clone.

TRBV5-1	NA	NA	14	TRBJ2-7	TGCGCCAGCAGCGTGGGACCGGCGTCCTACGAGCAGTACTTC	CASSVGPASYEQYF
TRBV6-5	NA	NA	14	TRBJ2-5	TGTGCCAGCAGTTACGGCCGCCACCAAGAGACCCAGTACTTC	CASSYGRHQETQYF
TRBV5-4	NA	NA	12	TRBJ2-1	TGTGCCAGCAGCTTGATCAACAATGAGCAGTTCTTC	CASSLINNEQFF
TRBV10-2	NA	TRBD1	15	TRBJ2-5	TGCGCCAGCAGAGGGACAGGTGGAGCACAAGAGACCCAGTACTTC	CASRGTGGAQETQYF
TRBV18	once	NA	12	TRBJ2-4	TGTGCCAGCTCACCAGGGGAAAACATTCAGTACTTC	CASSPGENIQYF
TRBV11-2	once	NA	13	TRBJ2-7	TGTGCCAGCAGCTTCGGGACCGCCGGCGAGCAGTACTTC	CASSFGTAGEQYF
TRBV5-1	NA	TRBD1	13	TRBJ1-2	TGCGCCAGCAGCTTGGGACAGGGTTTTGGCTACACCTTC	CASSLGQGFGYTF
TRBV5-4	NA	NA	15	TRBJ1-2	TGTGCCAGCAGCTTGGATAAGGGCTGGCTTTATGGCTACACCTTC	CASSLDKGWLYGYTF
TRBV7-8	few	TRBD1	17	TRBJ2-5	TGTGCCAGCAGTTCACAGGGGGCGCGGAACTTACAAGAGACCCAGTACTTC	CASSSQGARNLQETQYF
TRBV27	NA	TRBD1	15	TRBJ1-1	TGTGCCAGCAGTTTAACAGGGACAGGATACACTGAAGCTTTCTTT	CASSLTGTGYTEAFF
TRBV5-6	few	NA	16	TRBJ2-3	TGTGCCAGCAGATCGCGGGACTTAGGTCGACAAAATACGCAGTATTTT	CASRSRDLGRQNTQYF
TRBV9	NA	NA	15	TRBJ2-2	TGTGCCAGCAGCCCGGGCGGTTCGAACACCGGGGAGCTGTTTTTT	CASSPGGSNTGELFF
TRBV7-9	NA	TRBD1	14	TRBJ1-4	TGTGCCAGCAGCTCTTTTACAGGGGAAATAAAACTGTTTTTT	CASSSFTGEIKLFF
TRBV5-4	NA	NA	15	TRBJ2-3	TGTGCCAGCAGCTTACTACAGGGCGTAGGGGATACGCAGTATTTT	CASSLLQGVGDTQYF
TRBV7-8	NA	TRBD1	14	TRBJ1-1	TGTGCCAGCAGCTGGGGACAGGTCTTTACTGAAGCTTTCTTT	CASSWGQVFTEAFF
TRBV14	NA	NA	13	TRBJ2-3	TGTGCCAGCACTAAAGATGGACCAGATACGCAGTATTTT	CASTKDGPDTQYF
TRBV10-3	NA	TRBD1	16	TRBJ2-1	TGTGCCATCAGCCAACGGGACAGGTATTCGAACAATGAGCAGTTCTTC	CAISQRDRYSNNEQFF
TRBV7-2	NA	NA	14	TRBJ1-1	TGTGCCAGCAGCTTACTCTCCCTGAACACTGAAGCTTTCTTT	CASSLLSLNTEAFF
TRBV19	NA	NA	16	TRBJ1-3	TGTGCCAGTGCAGAGTGGGGACAAATCTCTGGAAACACCATATATTTT	CASAEWGQISGNTIYF
TRBV7-6	NA	NA	14	TRBJ2-7	TGTGCCAGCAGCCTAGTGGGCCTAGTGGGGGAGCAGTACTTC	CASSLVGLVGEQYF
TRBV28	NA	NA	16	TRBJ1-1	TGTGCCAGCAGTTTCCCGCGGGTTAACATGAACACTGAAGCTTTCTTT	CASSFPRVNMNTEAFF
TRBV2	NA	NA	15	TRBJ1-6	TGTGCCAGCAGTGCCGGGACGGGGGGAAATTCACCCCTCCACTTT	CASSAGTGGNSPLHF
TRBV7-9	NA	NA	14	TRBJ1-3	TGTGCCAGCAGCCCGGGGGGGGATGGAAACACCATATATTTT	CASSPGGDGNTIYF
TRBV6-1	NA	NA	16	TRBJ2-3	TGTGCCAGCAGTGAAGACAAGTGGTCTAGCACAGATACGCAGTATTTT	CASSEDKWSSTDTQYF
TRBV18	NA	TRBD1	14	TRBJ1-1	TGTGCCAGCTCACAAGGGGGCTACGGCACTGAAGCTTTCTTT	CASSQGGYGTEAFF
TRBV18	NA	NA	12	TRBJ1-1	TGTGCCAGCTCCCGCATGAACACTGAAGCTTTCTTT	CASSRMNTEAFF
TRBV28	few	TRBD1	15	TRBJ1-2	TGTGCCAGCAGCTCGACAGGGCGCCCTAACTATGGCTACACCTTC	CASSSTGRPNYGYTF
TRBV6-6	NA	NA	15	TRBJ2-3	TGTGCCAGCAGTTACGCGGGGCCGCCTGGAGATACGCAGTATTTT	CASSYAGPPGDTQYF
TRBV29-1	NA	TRBD1	13	TRBJ1-2	TGCAGCGGGGTGACAGGGTATAACTATGGCTACACCTTC	CSGVTGYNYGYTF
TRBV10-2	NA	NA	15	TRBJ1-2	TGCGCCAGCAGTGAGTCGGAGGGTCAGATCGATGGCTACACCTTC	CASSESEGQIDGYTF
TRBV7-9	NA	TRBD1	18	TRBJ2-1	TGTGCCAGCAGCCACTCCCCCTGGAAGGGGGCAGGGGTCGTTGAGCAGTTCTTC	CASSHSPWKGAGVVEQFF
TRBV2	few	TRBD1	13	TRBJ1-2	TGTGCCAGCAGTGGGGACAGGGTCTATGGCTACACCTTC	CASSGDRVYGYTF
TRBV11-2	NA	NA	14	TRBJ1-2	TGTGCCAGCAGCTTAGATAGACAGATTTATGGCTACACCTTC	CASSLDRQIYGYTF
TRBV10-2	NA	NA	17	TRBJ1-2	TGCGCCAGCAGTGAGTCAATCGAACAGGCCTTTCTCTATGGCTACACCTTC	CASSESIEQAFLYGYTF
TRBV19	once	NA	15	TRBJ2-7	TGTGCCAGTAGTGCCCGGGCCGCAAGCTCCTACGAGCAGTACTTC	CASSARAASSYEQYF
TRBV14	NA	TRBD2	14	TRBJ2-2	TGTGCCAGCAGCGCCGGGAGGTACACCGGGGAGCTGTTTTTT	CASSAGRYTGELFF